This is a list of T cell receptor beta chains from one sample in a study of T cells after yellow fever vaccination. TCRdb re-analysed the 5' RACE reads in MiXCR, keeping a single row per CDR3 protein. This table holds over 100,000 distinct CDR3 sequences, roughly 8.9% found once. Sequences were derived from CD8+ T cells sorted from PBMCs, sampled 45 days after the yellow fever booster vaccination. These TCRs come from a man under 40 who received the YFV17D yellow fever vaccine. Each CDR3 is given with its conserved first and last residue. D genes are given only for firm matches. The size of a clone is reported for some rows only, either as once, few or many, or as a class for expanded clones.

cdr3_length	j_call	clone_size	d_call	v_call	cdr3_nt	cdr3_aa
14	TRBJ2-7	many	TRBD1	TRBV7-2	TGTGCCAGCAGCTTAGGAGGGACAGACGACGAGCAGTACTTC	CASSLGGTDDEQYF
16	TRBJ2-2	many	TRBD2	TRBV7-9	TGTGCCAGCAGCTTCCGGCGGGAGAGGAACACCGGGGAGCTGTTTTTT	CASSFRRERNTGELFF
13	TRBJ2-2	many	-	TRBV20-1	TGCAGTGCTAAGGCTAGCAACACCGGGGAGCTGTTTTTT	CSAKASNTGELFF
15	TRBJ2-1	many	-	TRBV4-1	TGCGCCAGCAGCCAAGACCCCGCCTCCTACAATGAGCAGTTCTTC	CASSQDPASYNEQFF
16	TRBJ2-3	-	-	TRBV19	TGTGCCAGTAGTATCGGGCGCTCCTCTAGCACAGATACGCAGTATTTT	CASSIGRSSSTDTQYF
14	TRBJ2-7	many	-	TRBV6-5	TGTGCCAGCAGTTACCCCGGACGGAACTACGAGCAGTACTTC	CASSYPGRNYEQYF
15	TRBJ2-3	few	-	TRBV9	TGTGCCAGCAGCGATTTGGGGAGTCGCGGAGATACGCAGTATTTT	CASSDLGSRGDTQYF
13	TRBJ2-3	many	TRBD2	TRBV9	TGTGCCAGCAGCTATTCGACTAGCGGGATCCCGTATTTT	CASSYSTSGIPYF
10	TRBJ1-2	few	-	TRBV7-9	TGTGCCAGCAGCCAGACCGGCTACACCTTC	CASSQTGYTF
14	TRBJ2-7	many	-	TRBV7-9	TGTGCCAGCAGCACCTGGGACGTGGGTTACGAGCAGTACTTC	CASSTWDVGYEQYF
16	TRBJ2-2	many	TRBD2	TRBV4-3	TGCGCCAGCAGCTTCACTAGCGGGAGGACCGGCGGGGAGCTGTTTTTT	CASSFTSGRTGGELFF
13	TRBJ1-6	many	-	TRBV20-1	TGCAGTGCTAGTATCTTTGGGCGTTCACCCCTCCACTTT	CSASIFGRSPLHF
12	TRBJ2-5	many	-	TRBV20-1	TGCAGTGCTGAACCGGAGGGGGAGACCCAGTACTTC	CSAEPEGETQYF
15	TRBJ2-1	many	-	TRBV6-5	TGTGCCAGCGCCGTCGGAGCGGGCGAATACAATGAGCAGTTCTTC	CASAVGAGEYNEQFF
13	TRBJ2-7	many	-	TRBV29-1	TGCAGCGTTGAAAACCTTGGCTGGAGTGAGCAGTACTTC	CSVENLGWSEQYF
12	TRBJ1-3	many	-	TRBV16	TGTGCCAGCAGCCAATCAAGCAACACCATATATTTT	CASSQSSNTIYF
14	TRBJ1-1	many	-	TRBV5-4	TGTGCCAGCAGCTTCTATGGGATGGGCACTGAAGCTTTCTTT	CASSFYGMGTEAFF
16	TRBJ2-3	-	-	TRBV6-6	TGTGCCAGCAGTTACTGGCAGGGCGGTAGCACAGATACGCAGTATTTT	CASSYWQGGSTDTQYF
18	TRBJ2-3	many	TRBD2	TRBV6-2/TRBV6-3	TGTGCCAGCAGACTGGGACTAGCGGGACCGACTAGCACAGATACGCAGTATTTT	CASRLGLAGPTSTDTQYF
13	TRBJ2-7	many	TRBD2	TRBV7-8	TGTGCCAGCGGGGGAGGGGCGACCTACGAGCAGTACTTC	CASGGGATYEQYF
11	TRBJ1-1	few	-	TRBV14	TGTGCCAGCAGCCAAGTTAGTGAAGCTTTCTTT	CASSQVSEAFF
14	TRBJ2-2	many	TRBD2	TRBV29-1	TGCAGCGCACGACTAGCGGGAACGACCGGGGAGCTGTTTTTT	CSARLAGTTGELFF
19	TRBJ2-1	-	-	TRBV11-2	TGTGCCAGCAGCTTAGGAGGAGCAGGCGGCGCCATAATCTGGGATGAGCAGTTCTTC	CASSLGGAGGAIIWDEQFF
15	TRBJ2-1	-	-	TRBV27	TGTGCCAGCAGATTAGCTCAACAGGGGGGGGGTGAGCAGTTCTTC	CASRLAQQGGGEQFF
14	TRBJ2-2	many	-	TRBV20-1	TGCAGTGCTAGAGAAGCGGATACGCCCGGGGAGCTGTTTTTT	CSAREADTPGELFF
14	TRBJ2-1	many	TRBD2	TRBV24-1	TGTGCCACCAGTGATTCTGGCGGGAGTGATGAGCAGTTCTTC	CATSDSGGSDEQFF
11	TRBJ2-1	many	-	TRBV20-1	TGCAGTGCTAGACTAGTGAATGAGCAGTTCTTC	CSARLVNEQFF
12	TRBJ1-1	many	TRBD1	TRBV3-1	TGTGCCAGCAGCCTGGGAGGGGGCGAAGCTTTCTTT	CASSLGGGEAFF
13	TRBJ1-5	many	-	TRBV6-2/TRBV6-3	TGTGCCAGCAGTCAAGGGGGTGATCAGCCCCAGCATTTT	CASSQGGDQPQHF
14	TRBJ2-1	many	-	TRBV3-1	TGTGCCAGCAGCCCCCGCCTGCGGCCCAATGAGCAGTTCTTC	CASSPRLRPNEQFF
15	TRBJ2-1	many	TRBD2	TRBV29-1	TGCAGCGTAGAACCGGGACTAGCGGGATCGTTTGAGCAGTTCTTC	CSVEPGLAGSFEQFF
13	TRBJ2-7	few	TRBD1	TRBV7-8	TGTGCCAGCAGCTCGGGACAGCCCTACGAGCAGTACTTC	CASSSGQPYEQYF
14	TRBJ2-3	many	TRBD2	TRBV15	TGTGCCACCAGCTTGGGACTAGATACAGATACGCAGTATTTT	CATSLGLDTDTQYF
14	TRBJ2-3	-	-	TRBV12-3/TRBV12-4	TGTGCCAGCAGTTTAGACCTCCCGGCAGATACGCAGTATTTT	CASSLDLPADTQYF
12	TRBJ1-2	many	-	TRBV12-3/TRBV12-4	TGTGCCAGCAGTTTTAATGGACACGGCTACACCTTC	CASSFNGHGYTF
14	TRBJ2-3	few	-	TRBV14	TGTGCCAGCAGCCAATTTACTAGCACAGATACGCAGTATTTT	CASSQFTSTDTQYF
15	TRBJ2-7	-	-	TRBV12-3/TRBV12-4	TGTGCCAGCAGTTTTGGTCGCGAGTCTTCCTACGAGCAGTACTTC	CASSFGRESSYEQYF
15	TRBJ1-5	many	-	TRBV27	TGTGCCAGCAGTCCTATCAGGGTTGGCAATCAGCCCCAGCATTTT	CASSPIRVGNQPQHF
16	TRBJ2-1	-	TRBD2	TRBV6-2/TRBV6-3	TGTGCCAGCAGTTACCCGGGACTAGCGGGAGGCTATGAGCAGTTCTTC	CASSYPGLAGGYEQFF
16	TRBJ2-1	many	TRBD2	TRBV7-9	TGTGCCAGCAGCCGCGGGAGCGGGTCCGAGGACAATGAGCAGTTCTTC	CASSRGSGSEDNEQFF
13	TRBJ2-7	many	TRBD2	TRBV7-9	TGTGCCAGCACTCGGGAGGGTCACGACGAGCAGTACTTC	CASTREGHDEQYF
17	TRBJ1-5	many	-	TRBV15	TGTGCCACCAGCAGAGTCCCTGCCCCGGGGGGCAATCAGCCCCAGCATTTT	CATSRVPAPGGNQPQHF
22	TRBJ2-5	many	TRBD2	TRBV11-3	TGTGCCAGCAGCTTAGGTGCCGGGCTGTTGGCTAGCGGGAGGCCCCTACAAGAGACCCAGTACTTC	CASSLGAGLLASGRPLQETQYF
16	TRBJ2-1	many	-	TRBV7-9	TGTGCCAGCAGCTTATCTCACGGGGTATCCTACAATGAGCAGTTCTTC	CASSLSHGVSYNEQFF
14	TRBJ2-2	many	-	TRBV4-3	TGCGCCAGCAGCCAAGTAGGGGCCACCGGGGAGCTGTTTTTT	CASSQVGATGELFF
14	TRBJ1-1	few	-	TRBV7-9	TGTGCCAGCAGCTTACACAACTCGAACACTGAAGCTTTCTTT	CASSLHNSNTEAFF
16	TRBJ2-5	many	-	TRBV7-8	TGTGCCAGCAGCTTAGCGATCGGGGGGCGAAGTGAGACCCAGTACTTC	CASSLAIGGRSETQYF
14	TRBJ2-7	-	TRBD2	TRBV15	TGTGCCACCAGCACTGAGCGGGAGTTCAACGAGCAGTACTTC	CATSTEREFNEQYF
14	TRBJ2-5	-	-	TRBV5-1	TGCGCCAGCAGCTTGGGGGACTCCCAAGAGACCCAGTACTTC	CASSLGDSQETQYF
16	TRBJ2-3	few	TRBD2	TRBV7-9	TGTGCCAGCGACAGCGGGGTAGCGGGAGATACAGATACGCAGTATTTT	CASDSGVAGDTDTQYF
14	TRBJ2-1	-	-	TRBV18	TGTGCCAGCTCACCACCGGTTGGAGGCAATGAGCAGTTCTTC	CASSPPVGGNEQFF
16	TRBJ2-7	many	TRBD2	TRBV29-1	TGCAGCGTTAGTCGATCGGGTGCTAGCGGGCCCTACGAGCAGTACTTC	CSVSRSGASGPYEQYF
14	TRBJ2-7	many	-	TRBV5-6	TGTGCCAGCAGCTTGGTGGACTTCCGGGGCGAGCAGTACTTC	CASSLVDFRGEQYF
12	TRBJ2-1	many	-	TRBV7-6	TGTGCCAGCAGCTTAGATGGCGGAGAGCAGTTCTTC	CASSLDGGEQFF
14	TRBJ1-2	many	-	TRBV20-1	TGCAGTGCCAATCTAGATGGTAGGGGGTTCGGCTACACCTTC	CSANLDGRGFGYTF
16	TRBJ2-1	many	TRBD2	TRBV7-2	TGTGCCAGCAGCCCAATAGCGGGGGGTACCTACAATGAGCAGTTCTTC	CASSPIAGGTYNEQFF
16	TRBJ2-3	-	TRBD2	TRBV7-3	TGTGCCAGCAGCTCCCGGCCGGGACTAGCGGGAGATACGCAGTATTTT	CASSSRPGLAGDTQYF
15	TRBJ2-7	few	-	TRBV5-4	TGTGCCAGCAGCCGGGCCGGGGGATTCTCCTACGAGCAGTACTTC	CASSRAGGFSYEQYF
15	TRBJ2-6	-	-	TRBV10-1	TGCGCCAGCAGTGACGGGGTTTCTGGGGCCAACGTCCTGACTTTC	CASSDGVSGANVLTF
16	TRBJ2-4	many	TRBD2	TRBV6-2/TRBV6-3	TGTGCCAGCAGCCCTAGCGGGAGTCGGGATCTGGACATTCAGTACTTC	CASSPSGSRDLDIQYF